The 25 T cell receptor beta chains in this list originate from one sample, sequenced in a study of radiation and T cells in renal cell carcinoma. Time point specified: blood 2 weeks post-SBRT. Regarding treatment: 15 Gy SBRT to primary tumor, nephrectomy 4 weeks later. Measured with immunoSEQ multiplex PCR; TCRdb has only the in-frame clones, and not every one. Of over 60,000 clones detected, approximately 83% appear once; the ten largest clones hold under 25%. The specimen was blood, collected from a patient whose treatment included radiotherapy and nephrectomy. The receptors come from a woman aged 50 to 60 with renal cell carcinoma.

The J gene is TRBJ1-2, the V gene TRBV27; TRBD1 is a possible D gene (5 bases). In germline, CDR1 is MNHEY, CDR2 SMNVEV (reference sequence). Trimming stripped 1 base from V and 6 bases from J, with 9 bases between. This CDR3 has 13 amino acids. Written as DNA, the CDR3 is TGTGCCAGCAGTTTATTGGGGCCGGATGGCTACACCTTC. It is translated as CASSLLGPDGYTF.

The genes are TRBV6-5 and TRBJ1-5; 8 nucleotides align to TRBD1. The germline gives CDR1 MNHEY, CDR2 SVGAGI. V lost 10 bases, J lost 7 bases, and 6 bases stayed unmatched. The CDR3 is 12 amino acids. DNA for the CDR3: TGTGCCACCACGACAGGGGACCAGCCCCAGCATTTT. It is translated as CATTTGDQPQHF.

A few counts support this clone. The gene calls are TRBV28 and TRBJ1-5; D call uncertain. With 2 bases removed from V and 5 bases from J, the gap between germline ends came to 7 bases. The CDR3 sequence is 13 residues long. Germline V lookup: CDR1 MDHEN, CDR2 SYDVKM. The CDR3: CASSLGRHQPQHF. CDR3 bases: TGTGCCAGCAGTTTAGGGCGACATCAGCCCCAGCATTTT.

The chain combines TRBV7-2 with TRBJ1-2; D gene unclear. The germline V gene has CDR1 SGHTA and CDR2 FQGNSA. This CDR3 has 11 amino acids. The ends were cut back, 1 base at V and 7 bases at J, with 4 bases in the middle. CDR3 protein: CASSLEVGYTF. CDR3 in DNA: TGTGCCAGCAGCTTAGAGGTTGGCTACACCTTC.

The chain carries TRBV27 and TRBJ2-7, with 10 bases fitting TRBD2. The V segment lost 6 bases and the J segment 0 bases; nucleotides outside the gene matches: 5. This CDR3 is built from 15 residues. Germline loops: CDR1 MNHEY, CDR2 SMNVEV (reference sequence). The CDR3 loop is CASRQLAGLSYEQYF. The CDR3 DNA is TGTGCCAGCAGGCAACTAGCGGGACTCTCCTACGAGCAGTACTTC.

This sequence joins TRBV6-1 and TRBJ2-5; D unresolved. The CDR3 covers 13 residues. The germline V gene encodes CDR1 MNHNS and CDR2 SASEGT. Trimming removed 8 bases at V and 1 base at J, with 11 bases between. The CDR3 DNA follows: TGTGCCAGCCATCCGAACCTCCAAGAGACCCAGTACTTC. Its translation is CASHPNLQETQYF.

The DNA for the CDR3 is TGTGCCAGTAGTCGGATGGGGGGCCAAGAGACCCAGTACTTC. It is translated as CASSRMGGQETQYF. This chain links TRBV19 with TRBJ2-5; D may be TRBD2 (6 bases). CDR3 size: 14 residues. Looked up from germline, CDR1 is LNHDA and CDR2 is SQIVND (reference sequence). The V and J ends lost 5 bases and 1 base respectively, with 11 bases between them. Supplemented by reference TRBV19 and TRBJ2-5, the full variable domain reads DGGITQSPKYLFRKEGQNVTLSCEQNLNHDAMYWYRQDPGQGLRLIYYSQIVNDFQKGDIAEGYSVSREKKESFPLTVTSAQKNPTAFYLCASSRMGGQETQYFGPGTRLLVL.

The DNA of the CDR3 is TGTGCCAGCAGCTCCGATCGTCGGGGCTACACCTTC. Its translation is CASSSDRRGYTF. The gene calls are TRBV9 and TRBJ1-2, with D uncertain. This CDR3 comprises 12 residues. Germline-derived CDR1 and CDR2 are SGDLS and YYNGEE. V was clipped by 4 bases and J by 8 bases, with 12 bases between them.

This chain joins TRBV5-5 and TRBJ1-4; the match to TRBD1 covers 9 bases. CDR1 and CDR2 (germline): SGHKS, YYEKEE (reference sequence). This CDR3 is 14 amino acids long. J gave up 8 bases and V 3 bases, and 5 bases lay outside the gene matches. The CDR3 sequence: CASSWDRVGEKLFF. In DNA form, the CDR3 reads TGTGCCAGCAGCTGGGACAGGGTGGGGGAAAAACTGTTTTTT.

The rearrangement joins TRBV28 to TRBJ1-3; no reliable D call. V dropped 1 base and J dropped 4 bases, with 5 bases sitting between them. Germline CDR1 and CDR2: MDHEN and SYDVKM. This CDR3 has 13 amino acids. The CDR3 DNA reads as TGTGCCAGCAGTTTATTGCGGGGAAACACCATATATTTT. Its protein product is CASSLLRGNTIYF.

The CDR3 spells CASSIGGTSGYEQYF. In nucleotides, the CDR3 is TGTGCCAGTAGTATAGGGGGGACTAGCGGCTACGAGCAGTACTTC. The rearrangement uses TRBV19 and TRBJ2-7; TRBD2 aligns across 11 bases. Trimming at V came to 1 base and at J to 3 bases, leaving 2 bases not matched to a gene. Germline V gene sequence: CDR1 LNHDA, CDR2 SQIVND (reference sequence). CDR3 length equals 15 residues.

This clone has only one observation. The chain has TRBV12-5 and TRBJ2-3, with D perhaps TRBD2 (5 bases). CDR1 and CDR2 from the germline V gene are LGHNT and FRNRAP. V was pared by 4 bases and J by 3 bases, with 8 bases between. CDR3 length: 13 amino acids. The CDR3 nucleotides read TGTGCTAGTGGTTCGACTACAACAGATACGCAGTATTTT. Translated, it gives CASGSTTTDTQYF.

This chain connects TRBV5-1 to TRBJ2-3; 11 bases align to TRBD2. The germline gives CDR1 SGHRS, CDR2 YFSETQ. There are 17 residues in the CDR3. Trimming at V came to 5 bases and at J to 2 bases, leaving 10 bases not matched to a gene. The CDR3 is CASSQGTSGQNTDTQYF. The CDR3 bases are TGCGCCAGCAGTCAGGGGACTAGCGGACAAAACACAGATACGCAGTATTTT.

The table lists this clone with a few counts. The J gene is TRBJ2-3, the V gene TRBV11-2; D is unclear. The CDR3 runs 13 residues. V shed 2 bases and J shed 11 bases, with 14 bases lying between them. CDR1 and CDR2 (germline): SGHAT, FQNNGV. The CDR3 is CASSLPRMMGQYF. In DNA form, the CDR3 reads TGTGCCAGCAGCTTACCCCGCATGATGGGGCAGTATTTT.

The DNA for the CDR3 is TGTGCCAGCAGTAGGGGTTTGGAGACCCAGTACTTC. It translates to CASSRGLETQYF. This chain links TRBV6-5 with TRBJ2-5, with D possibly matching TRBD1 (5 bases). The CDR3 has 12 amino acids. Trimming took 5 bases from V and 5 from J, leaving 9 bases between them. Germline CDR1 and CDR2: MNHEY and SVGAGI.

The rearrangement uses TRBV18 and TRBJ2-2, with TRBD1 identical over 10 bases. V was clipped by 3 bases and J by 3 bases; unmatched bases: 4. CDR1 is KGHSH, CDR2 LQKENI, per germline. CDR3 length: 16 residues. CDR3 amino acids: CASSPTGGSDTGELFF. DNA of the CDR3: TGTGCCAGCTCACCGACAGGGGGCTCTGACACCGGGGAGCTGTTTTTT. The variable domain in full, with the rest retrieved from reference TRBV18 and TRBJ2-2, is NAGVMQNPRHLVRRRGQEARLRCSPMKGHSHVYWYRQLPEEGLKFMVYLQKENIIDESGMPKERFSAEFPKEGPSILRIQQVVRGDSAAYFCASSPTGGSDTGELFFGEGSRLTVL.

This rearrangement joins TRBV28 to TRBJ2-3; 7 bases align to TRBD2. Germline trimming cut 2 bases from V and 4 bases from J; bases unmatched to any gene: 12. The CDR3 sequence is 17 residues long. Germline V lookup: CDR1 MDHEN, CDR2 SYDVKM. The CDR3 loop is CASSLEGGSPYADTQYF. CDR3 nucleotides: TGTGCCAGCAGTTTAGAAGGCGGGAGCCCCTACGCAGATACGCAGTATTTT.

The table lists this clone with a count of one. This rearrangement joins TRBV5-4 to TRBJ1-1, with D possibly matching TRBD1 (6 bases). CDR1 is SGHNT and CDR2 is YYREEE in the germline V gene (reference sequence). The V and J ends lost 3 bases and 3 bases respectively, with 15 bases between them. This CDR3 contains 15 residues. CDR3 protein: CASSSKEGEHTEAFF. The CDR3 bases are TGTGCCAGCAGCTCCAAAGAGGGGGAGCACACTGAAGCTTTCTTT.

This chain joins TRBV11-2 and TRBJ1-3; D remains unclear. Trimming pared 6 bases from V and 4 bases from J, leaving 13 bases between. This CDR3 is built from 14 residues. In germline, CDR1 is SGHAT, CDR2 FQNNGV. CDR3 coding DNA: TGTGCCAGCAGTCGCGGTCGGGTGGGAAACACCATATATTTT. Its translation: CASSRGRVGNTIYF. The whole variable domain, remainder taken from reference TRBV11-2 and TRBJ1-3, is EAGVAQSPRYKIIEKRQSVAFWCNPISGHATLYWYQQILGQGPKLLIQFQNNGVVDDSQLPKDRFSAERLKGVDSTLKIQPAKLEDSAVYLCASSRGRVGNTIYFGEGSWLTVV.

This chain connects TRBV5-6 to TRBJ2-1; D gene ambiguous. The CDR3 extends over 13 amino acids. Germline-derived CDR1 and CDR2 are SGHDT and YYEEEE. With 1 base removed from V and 2 bases from J, the gap between germline ends came to 4 bases. The CDR3 DNA follows: TGTGCCAGCAGCTTGTCAGCCTACAATGAGCAGTTCTTC. Translated: CASSLSAYNEQFF.

The chain has TRBV5-6 and TRBJ2-4; TRBD1 is a possible D gene (5 bases). Germline assignment: CDR1 SGHDT and CDR2 YYEEEE. The CDR3 length is 16 residues. Trimming took 4 bases from V and 0 from J, leaving 14 bases between them. The CDR3 here is CASSKDSILAKNIQYF. The CDR3 DNA follows: TGTGCCAGCAGCAAAGACAGCATCTTAGCCAAAAACATTCAGTACTTC.

The V and J genes are TRBV20-1 and TRBJ2-7; the D is unclear. This CDR3 has 11 amino acids. Germline loops: CDR1 DFQATT, CDR2 SNEGSKA (reference sequence). V was clipped by 6 bases and J by 1 base, with 7 bases between them. Here the CDR3 DNA reads TGCAGTGCCCCCAAATCCTACGAGCAGTACTTC. Translated: CSAPKSYEQYF.

Turning to this clone: Other DNA sequences within the sample encode an identical CDR3. The gene calls are TRBV30 and TRBJ1-2; maybe TRBD1 (5 bases). CDR3 length equals 13 residues. V dropped 0 bases and J dropped 4 bases, with 9 bases sitting between them. CDR1 and CDR2 (germline): GTSNPN, SVGIG (reference sequence). CDR3 region: CAWSVGAGYGYTF. CDR3 nucleotides: TGTGCCTGGAGTGTCGGGGCAGGCTATGGCTACACCTTC.

This clone was seen a handful of times. The identical CDR3 is also encoded by other nucleotide sequences in the sample. CDR3 protein: CASTQTSGRYEQYF. CDR3 coding DNA: TGTGCCAGCACCCAAACTAGCGGTAGATACGAGCAGTACTTC. This chain joins TRBV7-2 and TRBJ2-7; 8 positions match TRBD2. The germline gives CDR1 SGHTA, CDR2 FQGNSA. V lost 7 bases, J lost 4 bases, and 9 bases stayed unmatched. This CDR3 comprises 14 residues.

As for this clone: This same CDR3 is encoded by further DNA sequences in the sample. V is TRBV9 and J is TRBJ2-3; D uncertain. The CDR3 contains 12 residues. Trimming cost V 0 bases and J 4 bases, with 3 bases left between them. Germline CDR1 and CDR2: SGDLS and YYNGEE. Here the CDR3 reads CASSVGADTQYF. In nucleotides, the CDR3 is TGTGCCAGCAGCGTAGGTGCAGATACGCAGTATTTT.